The 2 T cell receptor beta chains presented below share a single source sample, sequenced in a study of long-term antiretroviral therapy in people with HIV. The assay, immunoSEQ v3.0, was run at survey level. The method was immunoSEQ multiplex PCR; TCRdb's version includes in-frame clones alone and lacks a portion of them. The sample holds about 29,000 clones; about 95% are singletons and the top ten take roughly 8%. The sample in question was unsorted PBMCs, obtained 5.3 years after starting antiretroviral therapy. These receptor sequences come from a man aged 30 to 45 with HIV.

This CDR3 reads CASSLGTGYNSPLHF. The CDR3 bases are TGCGCCAGCAGCTTGGGGACAGGATATAATTCACCCCTCCACTTT. This chain links TRBV5-1 with TRBJ1-6; 7 bases agree with TRBD1. The V gene's germline CDR1 is SGHRS and CDR2 YFSETQ. V shed 0 bases and J 4 bases; nucleotides not matched to a gene: 1. The CDR3 has 15 residues.

This clone was counted only a few times. The genes are TRBV15 and TRBJ2-3, with D possibly being TRBD1 (6 bases). V dropped 2 bases and J dropped 0 bases, with 15 bases sitting between them. The CDR3 totals 17 residues. Germline V lookup: CDR1 LNHNV, CDR2 YYDKDF (reference sequence). The CDR3 nucleotides are TGTGCCACCAGCAGATCCGCTGGGGGCCCTAGCACAGATACGCAGTATTTT. Translating gives CATSRSAGGPSTDTQYF.